These 23 T cell receptor beta chains were all obtained from the same sample, sequenced in a study of cytotoxic CD8 clonotypes in ibrutinib-treated CLL. Only in-frame clones appear in the TCRdb table, and some are missing; sequencing was by immunoSEQ multiplex PCR. The sample lists about 150,000 clones, about four fifths occurring once. The input for sequencing was PBMCs, taken after 12 months of ibrutinib treatment. These receptors were collected from a human donor with chronic lymphocytic leukemia.

J is TRBJ2-7 and V is TRBV28, with 7 bases identical to TRBD1. Looked up from germline, CDR1 is MDHEN and CDR2 is SYDVKM. This CDR3 contains 16 residues. V shed 2 bases and J 4 bases; nucleotides not matched to a gene: 11. DNA of the CDR3: TGTGCCAGCAGTTTAGGGGCGACAGGGCTCCGTTACGAGCAGTACTTC. Translating gives CASSLGATGLRYEQYF.

The chain recombines TRBV10-3 with TRBJ1-5; D call uncertain. Trimming took off 3 bases at V and 0 bases at J, with 3 bases between the two ends. CDR1 ENHRY and CDR2 SYGVKD come from the germline V gene. The CDR3 has 13 residues. This CDR3 reads CAISDNSNQPQHF. CDR3 nucleotides: TGTGCCATCAGTGACAATAGCAATCAGCCCCAGCATTTT.

The chain recombines TRBV5-6 with TRBJ2-2; no clear D gene. Trimming pared 1 base from V and 3 bases from J, leaving 19 bases between. The CDR3 contains 18 residues. Germline lookup yields CDR1 SGHDT and CDR2 YYEEEE. Written as DNA, the CDR3 is TGTGCCAGCAGCTTGTTTTCGTTGGGCACGTCTTACACCGGGGAGCTGTTTTTT. This codes for CASSLFSLGTSYTGELFF.

The sample holds one count of this clone. The chain is built from TRBV29-1 and TRBJ2-3; TRBD1 matches at 11 bases. The V gene's germline CDR1 is SQVTM and CDR2 ANQGSEA. Trimming took 3 bases from V and 3 from J; bases not matched to a gene: 2. The CDR3 totals 14 residues. The CDR3 nucleotides are TGCAGCGTTGATGGGACAGGGGGTACAGATACGCAGTATTTT. It codes for CSVDGTGGTDTQYF.

V gene TRBV10-1 combines with J gene TRBJ2-7, with 10 bases identical to TRBD2. CDR3 length: 14 amino acids. The ends lost 6 bases at V and 3 bases at J; junction bases unmatched: 5. Per the germline V gene, CDR1 is WNHNN and CDR2 is SYGVQD (reference sequence). The CDR3 bases are TGCGCCAGCAGCCCCGGGACTAGCGACTACGAGCAGTACTTC. Translated: CASSPGTSDYEQYF.

The V and J genes are TRBV9 and TRBJ2-7; 7 bases are shared with TRBD1. V lost 4 bases and J lost 4; bases outside the gene matches: 8. The CDR3 extends over 14 amino acids. Germline lookup yields CDR1 SGDLS and CDR2 YYNGEE. CDR3 bases: TGTGCCAGCAGCCTTCGGACAGGTCCTTACGAGCAGTACTTC. Translating gives CASSLRTGPYEQYF.

The CDR3, as DNA: TGTGCCAGCACAAGCGGGACAGGAAGGAACTATGGCTACACCTTC. It is translated as CASTSGTGRNYGYTF. This chain joins TRBV6-1 and TRBJ1-2; 8 bases map to TRBD1. Germline V gene lookup returns CDR1 MNHNS and CDR2 SASEGT. V dropped 7 bases and J dropped 2; count of bases not matched to a gene: 9. CDR3 size: 15 residues.

The J gene is TRBJ1-1, the V gene TRBV7-2, with D possibly TRBD1 on 5 matching bases. V gave up 3 bases and J gave up 1 base, with 9 bases separating them. Per germline, CDR1 SGHTA and CDR2 FQGNSA. The CDR3 runs to 14 residues. DNA for the CDR3: TGTGCCAGCAGCTTCGGGACGGGGAACACTGAAGCTTTCTTT. Its translation: CASSFGTGNTEAFF.

This clone has a count of ten or more. This chain uses TRBV4-3 with TRBJ2-2; D gene ambiguous. Germline V gene data show CDR1 as LGHNA and CDR2 as YSLEER. The length of the CDR3 is 14 residues. Trimming took 1 base from V and 4 from J, leaving 7 bases between them. CDR3 loop: CASSQVGPTGELFF. CDR3 in DNA: TGCGCCAGCAGCCAAGTGGGCCCCACCGGGGAGCTGTTTTTT.

The rearrangement links TRBV9 to TRBJ2-3; D gene ambiguous. Germline assignment: CDR1 SGDLS and CDR2 YYNGEE. The CDR3 length is 15 residues. V was clipped by 0 bases and J by 0 bases, with 8 bases between them. The CDR3: CASSVEVASTDTQYF. CDR3 coding DNA: TGTGCCAGCAGCGTAGAGGTAGCTAGCACAGATACGCAGTATTTT.

The table lists this clone with a few counts. This chain connects TRBV13 to TRBJ1-3; a possible D gene is TRBD1 (6 bases). The CDR3 spans 12 residues. The V end was cut by 8 bases, the J end by 4 bases, with 9 bases between. CDR1 is PRHDT and CDR2 is FYEKMQ in the germline V gene (reference sequence). DNA of the CDR3: TGTGCCAGCGACGGACAGGGAAACACCATATATTTT. As protein: CASDGQGNTIYF.

V gene TRBV7-3 combines with J gene TRBJ2-2; 7 bases are shared with TRBD2. The germline gives CDR1 SGHTA, CDR2 FQGTGA. V was pared by 5 bases and J by 6 bases, with 12 bases of the junction left unmatched. The CDR3 length is 16 residues. Here the CDR3 DNA reads TGTGCCAGCAGCCCTGGTTGGACTAGTGCTCCCGGGGAGCTGTTTTTT. As protein: CASSPGWTSAPGELFF. The full variable domain, its missing parts supplied by reference TRBV7-3 and TRBJ2-2, is GAGVSQTPSNKVTEKGKYVELRCDPISGHTALYWYRQSLGQGPEFLIYFQGTGAADDSGLPNDRFFAVRPEGSVSTLKIQRTERGDSAVYLCASSPGWTSAPGELFFGEGSRLTVL.

The chain joins TRBV6-5 to TRBJ2-2, with 7 bases identical to TRBD1. The V gene end was trimmed by 8 bases and the J gene end by 0 bases; junction bases not matched to a gene: 6. Germline CDR1 is MNHEY and CDR2 is SVGAGI. The CDR3 loop spans 15 amino acids. This chain's CDR3 is CASCTGTANTGELFF. The DNA of the CDR3 is TGTGCCAGCTGTACCGGGACAGCGAACACCGGGGAGCTGTTTTTT.

The chain carries TRBV4-3 and TRBJ1-1, with 8 bases identical to TRBD1. This CDR3 contains 14 residues. The germline gives CDR1 LGHNA, CDR2 YSLEER. V was pared by 5 bases and J by 6 bases, with 8 bases of the junction left unmatched. This CDR3 is CASSKKDRAAEAFF. In DNA, the CDR3 is TGCGCCAGCAGCAAAAAGGACAGGGCGGCTGAAGCTTTCTTT.

CDR3 DNA sequence: TGTGCCAGCAGCACGCGGGGGACAGAAGGCCGTGAAAAACTGTTTTTT. It codes for CASSTRGTEGREKLFF. This chain connects TRBV7-2 to TRBJ1-4, with 7 bases lining up with TRBD1. The V segment lost 5 bases and the J segment 7 bases; nucleotides outside the gene matches: 13. The V gene's germline CDR1 is SGHTA and CDR2 FQGNSA. CDR3 length: 16 residues.

This clone was detected only a few times. The V call is TRBV18, the J call TRBJ2-7; D gene unclear. The CDR3 contains 13 residues. CDR1 is KGHSH, CDR2 LQKENI, per germline. Trimming left V 3 bases short and J 5 bases short, with 11 bases between. CDR3 loop: CASSPPPSNEQYF. The CDR3 DNA sequence: TGTGCCAGCTCACCTCCTCCTAGTAACGAGCAGTACTTC. Variable domain in full (rest from reference TRBV18 and TRBJ2-7): NAGVMQNPRHLVRRRGQEARLRCSPMKGHSHVYWYRQLPEEGLKFMVYLQKENIIDESGMPKERFSAEFPKEGPSILRIQQVVRGDSAAYFCASSPPPSNEQYFGPGTRLTVT.

This clone was detected ten times or more. The chain recombines TRBV11-2 with TRBJ1-2; D is uncertain. Trimming cost V 2 bases and J 4 bases, with 14 bases left between them. Germline CDR1 is SGHAT and CDR2 is FQNNGV. The CDR3 runs to 15 residues. CDR3 amino acids: CASSLFPGWRYGYTF. The CDR3 DNA is TGTGCCAGCAGCTTATTCCCAGGCTGGCGCTATGGCTACACCTTC.

This rearrangement joins TRBV18 to TRBJ1-1; the D gene is possibly TRBD1 (5 bases). Germline CDR1 is KGHSH and CDR2 is LQKENI. The germline V and J ends were trimmed by 0 bases and 2 bases, with 10 bases remaining between them. The CDR3 sequence is 15 residues long. The CDR3 is CASSPPRGENTEAFF. CDR3 coding DNA: TGTGCCAGCTCACCACCGAGAGGGGAAAACACTGAAGCTTTCTTT. Looking up the rest from reference TRBV18 and TRBJ1-1 gives the full variable domain: NAGVMQNPRHLVRRRGQEARLRCSPMKGHSHVYWYRQLPEEGLKFMVYLQKENIIDESGMPKERFSAEFPKEGPSILRIQQVVRGDSAAYFCASSPPRGENTEAFFGQGTRLTVV.

This clone was recorded a few times. The gene calls are TRBV6-6 and TRBJ2-7; the match to TRBD1 covers 11 bases. V trimming: 10 bases; J trimming: 4 bases; junction bases outside the gene matches: 6. The CDR3 is 13 residues long. Germline V gives CDR1 MNHNY, CDR2 SVGAGI (reference sequence). CDR3 amino acids: CATRDRGTYEQYF. CDR3 DNA sequence: TGTGCCACTCGGGACAGGGGGACGTACGAGCAGTACTTC.

V usage is TRBV4-2 and J usage is TRBJ2-1; 8 bases are shared with TRBD1. There are 16 residues in the CDR3. The junction had 10 bases not matched to a gene; V was cut back by 0 bases and J by 9 bases. The V gene's germline CDR1 is LGHNA and CDR2 YNFKEQ. The CDR3 bases are TGTGCCAGCAGCCAAGATCCGGGACAGGAGGGACGTGAGCAGTTCTTC. Amino acid sequence: CASSQDPGQEGREQFF.

In its sample, this clone was seen once. The chain uses TRBV11-2 and TRBJ1-2; D gene unclear. Trimming took 0 bases from V and 2 from J, leaving 13 bases between them. Germline V gene lookup returns CDR1 SGHAT and CDR2 FQNNGV. CDR3 length equals 16 residues. As DNA, the CDR3 is TGTGCCAGCAGCTTAGACCCGCCCCCGCCCAACTATGGCTACACCTTC. Encoded protein: CASSLDPPPPNYGYTF. Using reference TRBV11-2 and TRBJ1-2 for the parts outside the CDR3, the full variable domain is EAGVAQSPRYKIIEKRQSVAFWCNPISGHATLYWYQQILGQGPKLLIQFQNNGVVDDSQLPKDRFSAERLKGVDSTLKIQPAKLEDSAVYLCASSLDPPPPNYGYTFGSGTRLTVV.

The chain has TRBV4-1 and TRBJ2-1; D may be TRBD1 (6 bases). The CDR3 runs 16 residues. Germline-derived CDR1 and CDR2 are MGHRA and YSYEKL. V shed 5 bases and J shed 9 bases, with 23 bases lying between them. The CDR3 DNA sequence: TGCGCCAGCAGCTCACAAGTGGGTCAGGGGTTGTCTGAGCAGTTCTTC. This sequence encodes CASSSQVGQGLSEQFF.

In this sample, this clone turned up once. This rearrangement joins TRBV7-9 to TRBJ2-7; either TRBD1 or TRBD2 may supply D (5 bases each). The CDR3 covers 14 residues. Germline assignment: CDR1 SEHNR and CDR2 FQNEAQ (reference sequence). V gave up 4 bases and J gave up 3 bases, with 13 bases separating them. Written as DNA, the CDR3 is TGTGCCAGCAGCTCCGGGACCCAGGACTACGAGCAGTACTTC. Protein product: CASSSGTQDYEQYF. Full variable domain (remainder filled in from reference TRBV7-9 and TRBJ2-7): DTGVSQNPRHKITKRGQNVTFRCDPISEHNRLYWYRQTLGQGPEFLTYFQNEAQLEKSRLLSDRFSAERPKGSFSTLEIQRTEQGDSAMYLCASSSGTQDYEQYFGPGTRLTVT.